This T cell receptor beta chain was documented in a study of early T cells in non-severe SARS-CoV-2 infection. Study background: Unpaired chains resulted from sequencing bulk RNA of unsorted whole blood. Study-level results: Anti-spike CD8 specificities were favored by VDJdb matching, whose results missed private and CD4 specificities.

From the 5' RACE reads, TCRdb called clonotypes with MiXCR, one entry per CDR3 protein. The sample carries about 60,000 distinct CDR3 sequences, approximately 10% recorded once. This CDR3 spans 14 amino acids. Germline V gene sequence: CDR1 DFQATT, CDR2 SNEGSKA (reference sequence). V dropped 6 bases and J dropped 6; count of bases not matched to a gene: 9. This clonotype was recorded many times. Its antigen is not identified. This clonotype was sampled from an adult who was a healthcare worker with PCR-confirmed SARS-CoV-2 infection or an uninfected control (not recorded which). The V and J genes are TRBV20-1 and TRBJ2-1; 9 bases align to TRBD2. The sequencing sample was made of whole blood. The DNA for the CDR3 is TGCAGTGCAAGACTAGCGGCGAGACCCAATGAGCAGTTCTTC. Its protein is CSARLAARPNEQFF.